The 7 T cell receptor beta chains reported below all come from one sample, sequenced in a study of blood T cell repertoires in COVID-19. Generated by immunoSEQ multiplex PCR, the TCRdb table keeps only in-frame clones and is missing some. The sample has around 97,000 clones, approximately 84% seen once. Input material: peripheral blood. All receptors derive from a man between 65 and 79 years old with acute or convalescent COVID-19.

V usage is TRBV28 and J usage is TRBJ1-5, with D uncertain. The germline gives CDR1 MDHEN, CDR2 SYDVKM. This CDR3 region has 12 residues. V gave up 5 bases and J gave up 4 bases, with 6 bases separating them. As DNA, the CDR3 is TGTGCCAGCAGTCAGGTGAATCAGCCCCAGCATTTT. Its translation is CASSQVNQPQHF.

The J gene is TRBJ2-7, the V gene TRBV30; tentatively, D is TRBD1 (6 bases). Germline assignment: CDR1 GTSNPN and CDR2 SVGIG (reference sequence). The CDR3 covers 13 residues. The V end lost 5 bases, the J end lost 3 bases, and 14 bases lay between the germline ends. CDR3 amino acids: CAWETGSFYEQYF. The CDR3 DNA follows: TGTGCCTGGGAAACAGGGAGCTTCTACGAGCAGTACTTC.

This clone turned up a few times. V and J are TRBV6-4 and TRBJ1-2; D possibly corresponds to TRBD1 (6 bases). The CDR3 contains 14 residues. CDR1 and CDR2 from the germline V gene are MRHNA and SNTAGT. V was shortened by 5 bases and J by 4 bases, with 14 bases between the two germline ends. CDR3 nucleotides: TGTGCCAGCAGTAACGAACAGGGTAGCTATGGCTACACCTTC. Amino acid sequence: CASSNEQGSYGYTF.

The chain joins TRBV19 to TRBJ1-1, with a weak D call TRBD1 (6 bases). V shed 7 bases and J shed 6 bases, with 15 bases lying between them. Looked up from germline, CDR1 is LNHDA and CDR2 is SQIVND (reference sequence). The CDR3 has 13 residues. DNA of the CDR3: TGTGCCAGTACCAGAGGGGGTGGTCCTGAAGCTTTCTTT. Amino acids: CASTRGGGPEAFF.

The chain employs TRBV7-2 and TRBJ1-2; D is unresolved. The CDR3 consists of 15 residues. Germline V gives CDR1 SGHTA, CDR2 FQGNSA. V shed 4 bases and J shed 0 bases, with 12 bases lying between them. The CDR3 loop reads CASSSYIVANYGYTF. The CDR3 nucleotides read TGTGCCAGCAGCTCCTATATTGTCGCTAACTATGGCTACACCTTC.

In this sample, this clone turned up a few times. The V call is TRBV24-1, the J call TRBJ2-7; 9 bases are a match to TRBD2. V dropped 5 bases and J dropped 3; count of bases not matched to a gene: 10. This CDR3 has 16 amino acids. The germline V gene has CDR1 KGHDR and CDR2 SFDVKD. CDR3 sequence reads: CATSGNSGSNVYEQYF. The CDR3 region has the DNA TGTGCCACCAGTGGAAATAGCGGGAGTAACGTCTACGAGCAGTACTTC.

The V gene is TRBV7-9, the J gene TRBJ1-2, with TRBD1 identical over 7 bases. J lost 7 bases, V lost 5 bases, and 7 bases had no gene match. Germline values: CDR1 SEHNR, CDR2 FQNEAQ (reference sequence). This CDR3 region has 13 residues. The CDR3 DNA follows: TGTGCCAGCAGCCCAGGGACAGCATCTGGCTACACCTTC. It codes for CASSPGTASGYTF.